The present TCR beta chain was sequenced within a study of graft-versus-host responses after intestinal transplantation. Study-wide context: Tacrolimus plus steroids were given to all recipients for approximately 3 years, preceded by anti-thymocyte globulin induction.

General study points: Graft-versus-host to host-versus-graft clonal ratios in allografts were high in patients with graft-donor T cell macrochimerism.

A note on this clone: Its specificity is unknown.

Assay used: immunoSEQ multiplex PCR; TCRdb lists only in-frame clones, some missing. The table records more than 70,000 clones, roughly 80% of them present only once. CDR1 is SGHAT and CDR2 is FQNNGV in the germline V gene. V was cut by 5 bases and J by 9 bases, with 8 bases left in between. The CDR3 loop spans 11 amino acids. The starting material was unstimulated CD4+ T cells sorted from spleen or lymph node cells, obtained before intestinal transplant. The origin of this receptor is a human donor who received an intestinal transplant. V is TRBV11-2 and J is TRBJ2-1; D gene uncertain. CDR3 in DNA: TGTGCCAGCAGCCCCCGTTTTGAGCAGTTCTTC. It is translated as CASSPRFEQFF.